One and the same sample provided the 8 T cell receptor beta chains below, sequenced in a study of T cell clonotyping in hematopoietic cell transplantation. Sequenced by immunoSEQ multiplex PCR; TCRdb stores in-frame clones only, minus some. The top ten hold less than 4.5% of the sample, which has around 7,000 clones, 88% seen once. Time point denoted: recipient sample about 28 days before transplant, after cytoreduction. Here the sequenced sample was peripheral blood mononuclear cells, taken before stem cell transplant. These receptors originate from a man aged 25 to 40 with acute myeloid leukemia. Some clones in this sample may be carry-over from other donors' samples.

The chain carries TRBV7-3 and TRBJ2-1, with 11 bases that match TRBD2. The trim removed 3 bases at V and 0 bases at J, leaving 10 bases unmatched. Germline CDR1 is SGHTA and CDR2 is FQGTGA. There are 19 residues in the CDR3. The CDR3 sequence: CASSFRIDTSGSSYNEQFF. For the CDR3, the DNA is TGTGCCAGCAGCTTCCGCATCGATACTAGCGGGAGCTCCTACAATGAGCAGTTCTTC. The full variable domain, in which reference TRBV7-3 and TRBJ2-1 provide the parts outside the CDR3, is GAGVSQTPSNKVTEKGKYVELRCDPISGHTALYWYRQSLGQGPEFLIYFQGTGAADDSGLPNDRFFAVRPEGSVSTLKIQRTERGDSAVYLCASSFRIDTSGSSYNEQFFGPGTRLTVL.

V usage is TRBV28 and J usage is TRBJ1-2; the match to TRBD1 covers 11 bases. Germline lookup yields CDR1 MDHEN and CDR2 SYDVKM. The CDR3 has 15 amino acids. V gave up 3 bases and J gave up 6 bases; unmatched junction bases: 6. CDR3 protein: CASSFGQGAFHGYTF. DNA of the CDR3: TGTGCCAGCAGTTTTGGACAGGGGGCCTTTCATGGCTACACCTTC.

The chain employs TRBV30 and TRBJ1-3; D not certain. CDR1 and CDR2 (germline): GTSNPN, SVGIG (reference sequence). The CDR3 runs 13 residues. Trimming took 0 bases from V and 1 from J, leaving 4 bases between them. This CDR3 reads CAWSVVSGNTIYF. The CDR3 DNA is TGTGCCTGGAGTGTGGTATCTGGAAACACCATATATTTT.

The chain joins TRBV5-6 to TRBJ1-5; D not resolved. Trimming took off 0 bases at V and 5 bases at J, with 6 bases between the two ends. This CDR3 region has 13 residues. CDR1 is SGHDT, CDR2 YYEEEE, per germline. CDR3 nucleotide sequence: TGTGCCAGCAGCTTGGGACCTGATCAGCCCCAGCATTTT. Translating gives CASSLGPDQPQHF.

The J gene is TRBJ1-5, the V gene TRBV6-1, with a tentative D call TRBD1 (5 bases). Deletions cut 0 bases from V and 6 bases from J, with 12 bases between. The CDR3 loop spans 15 amino acids. CDR1 and CDR2 (germline): MNHNS, SASEGT. This chain's CDR3 is CASSEAHSRVQPQHF. The DNA for the CDR3 is TGTGCCAGCAGTGAAGCGCATTCCAGGGTTCAGCCCCAGCATTTT.

This chain connects TRBV6-1 to TRBJ1-4; D not certain. The V end lost 6 bases, the J end lost 5 bases, and 10 bases lay between the germline ends. Germline loops: CDR1 MNHNS, CDR2 SASEGT. This CDR3 region has 13 residues. The CDR3 DNA follows: TGTGCCAGCAGCCCCTACCGAAATGAAAAACTGTTTTTT. As protein: CASSPYRNEKLFF.

The chain has TRBV7-2 and TRBJ1-2; TRBD1 might be the D (6 bases). The CDR3 length is 14 residues. The V gene lost 5 bases and the J gene lost 2 bases, with 12 bases spanning the gap. Germline CDR1 is SGHTA and CDR2 is FQGNSA. CDR3 coding DNA: TGTGCCAGCAGCATAATTACAGGGAACTATGGCTACACCTTC. Its protein product is CASSIITGNYGYTF. Supplemented by reference TRBV7-2 and TRBJ1-2, the full variable domain reads GAGVSQSPSNKVTEKGKDVELRCDPISGHTALYWYRQSLGQGLEFLIYFQGNSAPDKSGLPSDRFSAERTGGSVSTLTIQRTQQEDSAVYLCASSIITGNYGYTFGSGTRLTVV.

The J gene is TRBJ2-6, the V gene TRBV5-4, with TRBD2 matching over 14 bases. CDR1 SGHNT and CDR2 YYREEE come from the germline V gene (reference sequence). This CDR3 region has 18 residues. Trimming at V came to 4 bases and at J to 4 bases, leaving 7 bases not matched to a gene. CDR3 protein: CASSPGLAGGGGANVLTF. In nucleotides, the CDR3 is TGTGCCAGCAGCCCCGGACTAGCGGGAGGAGGAGGGGCCAACGTCCTGACTTTC.